Each of the 9 T cell receptor beta chains below was sequenced from the same sample in a study of shared clonotypes between healthy human individuals. TCRdb keeps only in-frame clones here, not all; method: immunoSEQ multiplex PCR. Of some 1 million clones in the sample, more than 60% were seen once. The source material was memory CD4+ T cells sorted from blood. Documented subset: CD45RA-negative fraction. The receptors shown here come from a man in his late teens or twenties in good health.

This clone was detected a few times. The V and J genes are TRBV12-5 and TRBJ1-1, with 9 positions matching TRBD1. Trimming took 7 bases from V and 7 from J; bases not matched to a gene: 7. This CDR3 region has 13 residues. From germline, CDR1 is LGHNT and CDR2 FRNRAP. CDR3 in amino acids: CASAPDRGGEAFF. The CDR3 region has the DNA TGTGCTAGTGCCCCGGACAGGGGAGGTGAAGCTTTCTTT.

V is TRBV5-4 and J is TRBJ2-7, with 8 bases that match TRBD2. CDR1 is SGHNT and CDR2 is YYREEE in the germline V gene (reference sequence). The CDR3 spans 14 residues. V shed 4 bases and J 0 bases; nucleotides not matched to a gene: 3. CDR3 nucleotides: TGTGCCAGCAGCGTGGGACTAGGCTCCTACGAGCAGTACTTC. Protein product: CASSVGLGSYEQYF.

This chain uses TRBV5-5 with TRBJ2-7; perhaps D is TRBD1 or TRBD2 (5 bases each). The CDR3 extends over 15 amino acids. CDR1 is SGHKS and CDR2 is YYEKEE in the germline V gene (reference sequence). V was clipped by 2 bases and J by 0 bases, with 12 bases between them. The CDR3 coding sequence is TGTGCCAGCAGCTTAACTGGGGGATCCTCCTACGAGCAGTACTTC. This translates into CASSLTGGSSYEQYF.

This clone was counted ten times or more. The rearrangement uses TRBV10-3 and TRBJ1-5; D is uncertain. Germline V gene data show CDR1 as ENHRY and CDR2 as SYGVKD. V was trimmed by 0 bases and J by 5 bases, leaving 5 bases between them. The CDR3 consists of 13 residues. In DNA, the CDR3 is TGTGCCATCAGTGAGTCGGAGCATCAGCCCCAGCATTTT. The encoded protein is CAISESEHQPQHF.

This chain uses TRBV18 with TRBJ2-5, with D perhaps matching TRBD1 or TRBD2 (5 bases each). From germline, CDR1 is KGHSH and CDR2 LQKENI. V lost 4 bases, J lost 4 bases, and 13 bases lay in between. This CDR3 has 14 amino acids. CDR3 sequence reads: CASSRDREGETQYF. The CDR3, as DNA: TGTGCCAGCTCACGGGACCGGGAAGGAGAGACCCAGTACTTC.

This clone has a handful of counts. This rearrangement joins TRBV2 to TRBJ2-6; 9 bases agree with TRBD2. The CDR3 has 16 residues. V lost 7 bases, J lost 0 bases, and 4 bases stayed unmatched. CDR1 and CDR2 from the germline V gene are SNHLY and FYNNEI. The CDR3 nucleotides read TGTGCCAGCAAACTAGCGGGCCCCTCTGGGGCCAACGTCCTGACTTTC. Residues: CASKLAGPSGANVLTF.

This clone appeared a single time. The genes are TRBV7-9 and TRBJ2-4, with D perhaps matching TRBD1 (6 bases). V was trimmed by 8 bases and J by 0 bases, leaving 14 bases between them. The CDR3 totals 15 residues. Germline V gives CDR1 SEHNR, CDR2 FQNEAQ (reference sequence). This CDR3 reads CASGGQQLAKNIQYF. CDR3 DNA sequence: TGTGCCAGCGGTGGACAGCAACTAGCCAAAAACATTCAGTACTTC.

The V gene is TRBV2, the J gene TRBJ2-3; TRBD2 matches at 8 bases. The J segment lost 0 bases and the V segment lost 10 bases, leaving 9 bases of the junction unmatched. Germline loops: CDR1 SNHLY, CDR2 FYNNEI. The CDR3 extends over 15 amino acids. CDR3 protein: CATPGGAGSTDTQYF. The CDR3, as DNA: TGTGCCACCCCGGGGGGGGCGGGAAGCACAGATACGCAGTATTTT. The full variable domain, completed using reference TRBV2 and TRBJ2-3, is EPEVTQTPSHQVTQMGQEVILRCVPISNHLYFYWYRQILGQKVEFLVSFYNNEISEKSEIFDDQFSVERPDGSNFTLKIRSTKLEDSAMYFCATPGGAGSTDTQYFGPGTRLTVL.

This chain connects TRBV5-1 to TRBJ2-2; D is perhaps TRBD1 or TRBD2 (5 bases each). The CDR3 sequence is 15 residues long. V was clipped by 8 bases and J by 4 bases, with 18 bases between them. Germline V gene data show CDR1 as SGHRS and CDR2 as YFSETQ. DNA for the CDR3: TGCGCCAGTCGACCATGGGCAGGGACCACCGGGGAGCTGTTTTTT. This encodes CASRPWAGTTGELFF.